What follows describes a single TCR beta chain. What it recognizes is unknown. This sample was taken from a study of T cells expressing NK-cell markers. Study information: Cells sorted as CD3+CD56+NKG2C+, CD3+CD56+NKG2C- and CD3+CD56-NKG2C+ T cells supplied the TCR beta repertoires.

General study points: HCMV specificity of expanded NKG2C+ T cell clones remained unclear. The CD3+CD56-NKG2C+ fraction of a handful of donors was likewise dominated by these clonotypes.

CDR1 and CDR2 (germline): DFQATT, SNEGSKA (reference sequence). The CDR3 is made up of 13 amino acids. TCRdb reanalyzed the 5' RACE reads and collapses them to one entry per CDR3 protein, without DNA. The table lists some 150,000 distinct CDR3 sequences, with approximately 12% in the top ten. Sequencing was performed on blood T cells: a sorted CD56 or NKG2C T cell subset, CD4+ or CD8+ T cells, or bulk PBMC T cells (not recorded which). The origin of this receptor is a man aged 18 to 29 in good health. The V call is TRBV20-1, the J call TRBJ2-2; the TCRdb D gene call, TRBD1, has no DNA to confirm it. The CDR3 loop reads CSARSPADGELFF.